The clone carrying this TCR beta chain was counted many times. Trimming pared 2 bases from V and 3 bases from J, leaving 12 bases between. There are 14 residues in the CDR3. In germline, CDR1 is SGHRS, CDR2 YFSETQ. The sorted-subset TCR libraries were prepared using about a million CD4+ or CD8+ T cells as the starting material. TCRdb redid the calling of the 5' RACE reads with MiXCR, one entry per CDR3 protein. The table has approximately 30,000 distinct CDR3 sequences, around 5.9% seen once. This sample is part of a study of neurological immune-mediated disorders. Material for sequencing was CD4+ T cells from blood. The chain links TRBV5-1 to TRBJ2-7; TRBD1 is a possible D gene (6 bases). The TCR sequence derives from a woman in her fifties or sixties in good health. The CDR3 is CASSLKGQFYEQYF. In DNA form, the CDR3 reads TGCGCCAGCAGCTTAAAGGGACAATTCTACGAGCAGTACTTC.